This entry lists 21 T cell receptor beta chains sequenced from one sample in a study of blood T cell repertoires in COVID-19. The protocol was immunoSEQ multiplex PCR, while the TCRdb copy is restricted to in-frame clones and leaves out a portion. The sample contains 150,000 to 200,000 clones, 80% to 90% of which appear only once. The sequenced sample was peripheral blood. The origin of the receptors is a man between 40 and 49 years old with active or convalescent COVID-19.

This CDR3 is CATSRVQGSPIQETQYF. The CDR3 coding sequence is TGTGCCACCAGCAGAGTGCAGGGTTCGCCGATCCAAGAGACCCAGTACTTC. The V call is TRBV15, the J call TRBJ2-5; D is perhaps TRBD1 (5 bases). The V gene lost 1 base and the J gene lost 1 base, with 16 bases spanning the gap. There are 17 residues in the CDR3. The germline CDR1 and CDR2 sequences are LNHNV and YYDKDF (reference sequence).

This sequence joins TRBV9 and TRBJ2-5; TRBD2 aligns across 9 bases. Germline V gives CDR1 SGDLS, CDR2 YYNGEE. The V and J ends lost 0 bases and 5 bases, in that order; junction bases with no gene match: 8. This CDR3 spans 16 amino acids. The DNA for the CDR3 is TGTGCCAGCAGCGTAGACAGCGGGGGGCTGGGGGAGACCCAGTACTTC. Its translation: CASSVDSGGLGETQYF. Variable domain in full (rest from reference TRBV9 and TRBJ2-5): DSGVTQTPKHLITATGQRVTLRCSPRSGDLSVYWYQQSLDQGLQFLIQYYNGEERAKGNILERFSAQQFPDLHSELNLSSLELGDSALYFCASSVDSGGLGETQYFGPGTRLLVL.

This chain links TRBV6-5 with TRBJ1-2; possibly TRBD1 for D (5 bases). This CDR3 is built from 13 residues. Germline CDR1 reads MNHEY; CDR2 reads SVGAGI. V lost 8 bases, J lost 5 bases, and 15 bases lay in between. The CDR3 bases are TGTGCCAGCTTGCATCCCCGGACATATGGCTACACCTTC. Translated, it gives CASLHPRTYGYTF.

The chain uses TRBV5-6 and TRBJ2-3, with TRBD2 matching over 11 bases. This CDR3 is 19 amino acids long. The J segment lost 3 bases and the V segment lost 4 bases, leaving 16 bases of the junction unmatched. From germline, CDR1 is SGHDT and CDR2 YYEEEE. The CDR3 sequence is CASSDLLAGGPSGTDTQYF. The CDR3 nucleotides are TGTGCCAGCAGCGACCTCCTAGCGGGGGGTCCAAGTGGAACAGATACGCAGTATTTT.

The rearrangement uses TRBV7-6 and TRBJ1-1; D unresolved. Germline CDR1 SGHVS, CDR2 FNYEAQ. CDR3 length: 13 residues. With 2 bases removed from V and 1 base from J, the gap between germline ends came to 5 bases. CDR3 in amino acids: CASSLQQNTEAFF. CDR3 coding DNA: TGTGCCAGCAGCTTACAACAGAACACTGAAGCTTTCTTT.

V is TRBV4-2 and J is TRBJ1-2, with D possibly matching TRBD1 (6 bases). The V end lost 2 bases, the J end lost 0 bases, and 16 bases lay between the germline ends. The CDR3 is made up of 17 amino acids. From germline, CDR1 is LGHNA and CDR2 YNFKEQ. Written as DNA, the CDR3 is TGTGCCAGCAGCCAACAACCTGTTGGGACATCTAACTATGGCTACACCTTC. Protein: CASSQQPVGTSNYGYTF.

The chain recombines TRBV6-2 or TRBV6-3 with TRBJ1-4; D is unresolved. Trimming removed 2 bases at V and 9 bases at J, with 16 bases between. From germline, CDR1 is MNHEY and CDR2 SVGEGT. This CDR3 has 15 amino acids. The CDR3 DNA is TGTGCCAGCAGTTACGAGGGAAGGGTCACCCAAAAACTGTTTTTT. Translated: CASSYEGRVTQKLFF.

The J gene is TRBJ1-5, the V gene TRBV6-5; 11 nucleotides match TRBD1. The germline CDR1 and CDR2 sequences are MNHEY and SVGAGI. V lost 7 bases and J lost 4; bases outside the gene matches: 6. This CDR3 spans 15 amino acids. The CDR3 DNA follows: TGTGCCAGCAATTCGGACAGGGGGCCTAATCAGCCCCAGCATTTT. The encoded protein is CASNSDRGPNQPQHF.

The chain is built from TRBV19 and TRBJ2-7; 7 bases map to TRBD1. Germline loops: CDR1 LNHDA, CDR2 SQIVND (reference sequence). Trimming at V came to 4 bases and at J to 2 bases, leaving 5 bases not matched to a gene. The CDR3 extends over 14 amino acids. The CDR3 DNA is TGTGCCAGTAGTAGAACGGGGACAGCCTACGAGCAGTACTTC. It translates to CASSRTGTAYEQYF.

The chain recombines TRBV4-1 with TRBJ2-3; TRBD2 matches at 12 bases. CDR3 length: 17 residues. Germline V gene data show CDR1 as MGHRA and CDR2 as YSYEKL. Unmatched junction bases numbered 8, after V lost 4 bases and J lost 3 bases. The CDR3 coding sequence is TGCGCCAGCAGCCCCACCCCTAGCGGGGGGGCTACAGATACGCAGTATTTT. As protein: CASSPTPSGGATDTQYF.

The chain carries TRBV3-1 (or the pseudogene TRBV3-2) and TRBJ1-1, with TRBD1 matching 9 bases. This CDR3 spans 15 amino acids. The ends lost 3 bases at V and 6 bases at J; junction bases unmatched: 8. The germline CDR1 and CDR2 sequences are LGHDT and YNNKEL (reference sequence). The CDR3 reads CASSHSGQGKAEAFF. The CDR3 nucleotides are TGTGCCAGCAGCCACAGTGGACAGGGGAAGGCTGAAGCTTTCTTT.

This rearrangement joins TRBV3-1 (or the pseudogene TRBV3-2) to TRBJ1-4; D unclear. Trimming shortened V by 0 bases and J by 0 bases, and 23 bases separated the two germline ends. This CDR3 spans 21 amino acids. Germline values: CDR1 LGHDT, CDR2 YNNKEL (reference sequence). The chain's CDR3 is CASSQESVVPSRGSTNEKLFF. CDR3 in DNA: TGTGCCAGCAGCCAAGAATCAGTGGTTCCTAGTCGTGGATCAACTAATGAAAAACTGTTTTTT.

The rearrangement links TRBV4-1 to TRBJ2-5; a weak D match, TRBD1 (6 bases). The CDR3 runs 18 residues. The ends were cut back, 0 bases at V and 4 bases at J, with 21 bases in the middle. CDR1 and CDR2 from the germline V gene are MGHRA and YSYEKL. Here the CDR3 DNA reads TGCGCCAGCAGCCAAGAAAAGACAGGCTTGGGGAGTTTAGAGACCCAGTACTTC. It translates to CASSQEKTGLGSLETQYF.

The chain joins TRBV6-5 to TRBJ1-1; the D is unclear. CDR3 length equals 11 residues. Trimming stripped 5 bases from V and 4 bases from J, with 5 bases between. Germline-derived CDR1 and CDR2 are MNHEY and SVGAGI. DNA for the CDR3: TGTGCCAGCAGTCACGGCACTGAAGCTTTCTTT. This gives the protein CASSHGTEAFF.

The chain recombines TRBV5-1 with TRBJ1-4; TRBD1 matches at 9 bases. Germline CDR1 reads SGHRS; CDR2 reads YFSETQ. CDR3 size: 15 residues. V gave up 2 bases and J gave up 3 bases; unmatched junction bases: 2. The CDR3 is CASSFGTGPNEKLFF. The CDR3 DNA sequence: TGCGCCAGCAGCTTTGGGACAGGGCCTAATGAAAAACTGTTTTTT.

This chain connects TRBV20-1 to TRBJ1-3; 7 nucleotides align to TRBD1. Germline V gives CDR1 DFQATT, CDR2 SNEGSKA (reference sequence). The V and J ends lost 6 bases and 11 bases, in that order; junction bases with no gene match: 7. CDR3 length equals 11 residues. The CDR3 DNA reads TGCAGTGCACGCAGACAGGGCTCCATATATTTT. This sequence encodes CSARRQGSIYF.

As DNA, the CDR3 is TGTGCTAGTGGTTTGTTCTTGGGACTAGCGGGGATCACAGATACGCAGTATTTT. It yields the protein CASGLFLGLAGITDTQYF. The J gene is TRBJ2-3, the V gene TRBV12-5, with 13 bases identical to TRBD2. The V gene end was trimmed by 2 bases and the J gene end by 2 bases; junction bases not matched to a gene: 7. The CDR3 loop spans 18 amino acids. Germline CDR1 LGHNT, CDR2 FRNRAP. Filled out from reference TRBV12-5 and TRBJ2-3, the complete variable domain reads DARVTQTPRHKVTEMGQEVTMRCQPILGHNTVFWYRQTMMQGLELLAYFRNRAPLDDSGMPKDRFSAEMPDATLATLKIQPSEPRDSAVYFCASGLFLGLAGITDTQYFGPGTRLTVL.

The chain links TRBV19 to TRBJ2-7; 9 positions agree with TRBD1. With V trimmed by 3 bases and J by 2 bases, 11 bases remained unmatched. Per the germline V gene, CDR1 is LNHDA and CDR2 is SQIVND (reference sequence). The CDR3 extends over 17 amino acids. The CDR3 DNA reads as TGTGCCAGTAGTATTAGGGGACAGGGCCCAAAGACCTACGAGCAGTACTTC. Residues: CASSIRGQGPKTYEQYF.

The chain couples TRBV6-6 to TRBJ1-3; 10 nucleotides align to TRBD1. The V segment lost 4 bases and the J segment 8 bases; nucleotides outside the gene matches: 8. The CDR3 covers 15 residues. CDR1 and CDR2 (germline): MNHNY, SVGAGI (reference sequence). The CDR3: CASSSRQGAMDTIYF. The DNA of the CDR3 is TGTGCCAGCAGTTCTCGACAGGGGGCTATGGACACCATATATTTT.

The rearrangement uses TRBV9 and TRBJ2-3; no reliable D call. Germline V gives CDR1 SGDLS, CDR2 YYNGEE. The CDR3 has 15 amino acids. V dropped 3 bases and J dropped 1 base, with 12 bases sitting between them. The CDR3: CASSAPPGGTDTQYF. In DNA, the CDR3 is TGTGCCAGCAGCGCCCCTCCGGGTGGCACAGATACGCAGTATTTT.

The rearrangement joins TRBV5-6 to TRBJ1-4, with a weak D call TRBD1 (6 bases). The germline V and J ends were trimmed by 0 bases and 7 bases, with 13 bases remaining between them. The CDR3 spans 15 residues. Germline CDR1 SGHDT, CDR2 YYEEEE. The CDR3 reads CASSLGGRLREKLFF. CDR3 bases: TGTGCCAGCAGCTTGGGGGGGCGATTACGTGAAAAACTGTTTTTT.